The rows below give T cell receptor beta chains drawn from one sample of a study of beta chain features in type 1 diabetes. The table came from immunoSEQ multiplex PCR; TCRdb's copy has only in-frame clones and leaves some out. The sample holds about 330,000 clones, roughly 9.6% seen once. What was sequenced was naive CD4+ T cells from blood. Receptors originate from a woman in her 30s in good health. Each CDR3 is given without its conserved first and last residue.

CDR3 | V | length | J
AGKREGTYEQY | TRBV30 | 11 | TRBJ2-7
SVALQGRAY | TRBV29-1 | 9 | TRBJ2-7
ASSEGLVDYEQY | TRBV9 | 12 | TRBJ2-7
ASSSGGSYEQY | TRBV7-9 | 11 | TRBJ2-7
ASSLGLVEF | TRBV11-2 | 9 | TRBJ2-1
ASSLSPRRAQETQY | TRBV5-6 | 14 | TRBJ2-5
ASSPMGRGNTGELF | TRBV18 | 14 | TRBJ2-2
ASTGRGSSYEQY | TRBV6-5 | 12 | TRBJ2-7
ASSVAGGKRNYGYT | TRBV25-1 | 14 | TRBJ1-2
ASTRGVYEQY | TRBV28 | 10 | TRBJ2-7
ASSLTSGQYNEQF | TRBV7-9 | 13 | TRBJ2-1
ASSVAWDTNYEQY | TRBV9 | 13 | TRBJ2-7
ASSQGLDHSYEQY | TRBV5-4 | 13 | TRBJ2-7
ASSPDREAYGYT | TRBV18 | 12 | TRBJ1-2
ASSLERGLRDTEAF | TRBV5-4 | 14 | TRBJ1-1
ASSRGLAGEIYEQY | TRBV5-4 | 14 | TRBJ2-7
ASSVDTSGNTIY | TRBV19 | 12 | TRBJ1-3
ASSGSGTVRF | TRBV9 | 10 | TRBJ2-1
ASSPGTGAYEQY | TRBV7-3 | 12 | TRBJ2-7
ASSQENVGRQDTQY | TRBV4-3 | 14 | TRBJ2-3
ASRWDRATGELF | TRBV28 | 12 | TRBJ2-2
ASSLERSWDRGGSETQY | TRBV7-8 | 17 | TRBJ2-5
ASSFQGSGANVLT | TRBV28 | 13 | TRBJ2-6
ASSSLVGGANEKLF | TRBV7-2 | 14 | TRBJ1-4
ASSLAGGSSTEAF | TRBV19 | 13 | TRBJ1-1
ASSRTVYYEQY | TRBV6-1 | 11 | TRBJ2-7
ASRPLDTYEQY | TRBV11-1 | 11 | TRBJ2-7
ASSLFGNLGGEQY | TRBV7-9 | 13 | TRBJ2-7
ASSVPPREVNEQF | TRBV28 | 13 | TRBJ2-1
ASSLLTGSHEQY | TRBV5-6 | 12 | TRBJ2-7
ASSLAAGYNEQF | TRBV7-9 | 12 | TRBJ2-1
ASSPTGTTGELF | TRBV18 | 12 | TRBJ2-2
ASSLGTGGFSNQPQH | TRBV5-6 | 15 | TRBJ1-5
ASSRDTHTNYGYT | TRBV6-5 | 13 | TRBJ1-2
AWSVPLQLKYGYT | TRBV30 | 13 | TRBJ1-2
ASRVLAGEQF | TRBV28 | 10 | TRBJ2-1
ASRRTGMNTEAF | TRBV28 | 12 | TRBJ1-1
ASSELGRGSSSYEQY | TRBV25-1 | 15 | TRBJ2-7
ASSQRQDEQY | TRBV28 | 10 | TRBJ2-7
ASSLSRDQPQH | TRBV7-3 | 11 | TRBJ1-5
AWSGQEVGELF | TRBV30 | 11 | TRBJ2-2
ASGTPGIQETQY | TRBV11-1 | 12 | TRBJ2-5
ASSPRGAGDGYT | TRBV28 | 12 | TRBJ1-2
SVASLNTEAF | TRBV29-1 | 10 | TRBJ1-1
ASSPRDRYLNQPQH | TRBV28 | 14 | TRBJ1-5
AIAAIEAEQY | TRBV10-3 | 10 | TRBJ2-7
AWRGPVPYTDTQY | TRBV30 | 13 | TRBJ2-3
ASSLSGESYEQY | TRBV7-3 | 12 | TRBJ2-7
ASSFQGVDQPQH | TRBV7-9 | 12 | TRBJ1-5